In its sample, the clone carrying this T cell receptor (beta chain) was seen once. The PCR employed 60 Vbeta primers together with 13 Jbeta primers. The assay was immunoSEQ multiplex PCR, and TCRdb's table has in-frame clones only and misses some. The sample includes tens of thousands of clones, 75% seen only once; the top ten take over 7.5%. The data were taken from a study of cytomegalovirus exposure and HLA in healthy donors. Germline loops: CDR1 MNHEY, CDR2 SMNVEV (reference sequence). Trimming cost V 6 bases and J 6 bases, with 15 bases left between them. The CDR3 has 15 residues. The sequenced sample was PBMCs. This TCR was recovered from a man in his sixties in good health and CMV-seropositive. The chain uses TRBV27 and TRBJ1-6, with D possibly being TRBD1 (6 bases). CDR3 loop: CASRPNRAVNSPLHF. The CDR3 DNA is TGTGCCAGCAGACCCAACAGGGCTGTTAATTCACCCCTCCACTTT.